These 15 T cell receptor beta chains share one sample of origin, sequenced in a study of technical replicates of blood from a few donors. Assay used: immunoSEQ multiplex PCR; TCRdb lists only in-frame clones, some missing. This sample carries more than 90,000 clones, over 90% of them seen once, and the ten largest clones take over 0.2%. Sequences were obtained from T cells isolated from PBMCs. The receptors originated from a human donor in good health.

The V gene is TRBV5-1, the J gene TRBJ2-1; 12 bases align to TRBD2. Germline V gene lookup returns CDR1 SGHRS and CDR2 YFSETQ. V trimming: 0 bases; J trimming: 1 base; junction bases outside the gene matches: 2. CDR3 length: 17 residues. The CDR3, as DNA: TGCGCCAGCAGCTTGGTACTAGCGGGGGGATCCTACAATGAGCAGTTCTTC. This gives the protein CASSLVLAGGSYNEQFF.

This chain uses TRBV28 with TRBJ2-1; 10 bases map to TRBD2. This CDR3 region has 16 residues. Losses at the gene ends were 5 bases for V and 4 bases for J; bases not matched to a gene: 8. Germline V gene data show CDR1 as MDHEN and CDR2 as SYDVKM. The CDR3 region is CASSEAAGGVYNEQFF. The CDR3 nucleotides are TGTGCCAGCAGTGAAGCAGCGGGAGGGGTATACAATGAGCAGTTCTTC.

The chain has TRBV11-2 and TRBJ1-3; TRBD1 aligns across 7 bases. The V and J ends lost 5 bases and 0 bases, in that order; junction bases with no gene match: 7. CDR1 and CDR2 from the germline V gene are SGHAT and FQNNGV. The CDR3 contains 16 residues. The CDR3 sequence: CASSGTDSNSGNTIYF. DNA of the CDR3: TGTGCCAGCAGCGGGACAGACTCTAACTCTGGAAACACCATATATTTT.

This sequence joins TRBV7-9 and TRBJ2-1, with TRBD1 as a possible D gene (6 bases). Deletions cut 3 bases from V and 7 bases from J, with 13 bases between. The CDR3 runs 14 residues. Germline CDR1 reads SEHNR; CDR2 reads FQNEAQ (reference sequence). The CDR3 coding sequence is TGTGCCAGCAGCTTGAGGGACAAACCGAATGAGCAGTTCTTC. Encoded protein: CASSLRDKPNEQFF.

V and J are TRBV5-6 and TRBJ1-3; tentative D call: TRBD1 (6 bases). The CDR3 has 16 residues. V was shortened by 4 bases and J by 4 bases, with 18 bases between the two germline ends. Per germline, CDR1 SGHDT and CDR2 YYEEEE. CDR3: CASSPPDSDSGNTIYF. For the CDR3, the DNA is TGTGCCAGCAGCCCGCCGGACAGCGACAGCGGAAACACCATATATTTT.

CDR3 DNA: TGCGCCAGCAGCTTGGGCCCTTCCGGGACTAGCCTCGAGCAGTACTTC. Amino acid sequence: CASSLGPSGTSLEQYF. The chain employs TRBV5-1 and TRBJ2-7, with 9 nucleotides matching TRBD2. J gave up 6 bases and V 0 bases, and 10 bases lay outside the gene matches. Germline CDR1 and CDR2: SGHRS and YFSETQ. The CDR3 is made up of 16 amino acids.

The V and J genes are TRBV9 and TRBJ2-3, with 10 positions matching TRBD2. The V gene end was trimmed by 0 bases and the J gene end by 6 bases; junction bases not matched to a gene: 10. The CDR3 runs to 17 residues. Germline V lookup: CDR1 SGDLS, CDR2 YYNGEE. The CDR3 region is CASSVESGGAWSDTQYF. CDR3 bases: TGTGCCAGCAGCGTAGAAAGCGGGGGGGCATGGTCGGATACGCAGTATTTT.

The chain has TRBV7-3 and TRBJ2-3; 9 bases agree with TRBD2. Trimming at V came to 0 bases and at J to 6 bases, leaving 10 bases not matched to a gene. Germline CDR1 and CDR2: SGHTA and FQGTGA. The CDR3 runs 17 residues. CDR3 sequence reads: CASSLTPRAGGLDTQYF. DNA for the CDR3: TGTGCCAGCAGCTTAACGCCTCGGGCGGGGGGGTTGGATACGCAGTATTTT.

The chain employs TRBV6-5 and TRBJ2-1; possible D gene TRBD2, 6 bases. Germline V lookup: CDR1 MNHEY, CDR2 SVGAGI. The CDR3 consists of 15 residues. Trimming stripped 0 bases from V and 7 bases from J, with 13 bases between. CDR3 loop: CASSYSSGHGNEQFF. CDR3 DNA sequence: TGTGCCAGCAGTTACTCTAGCGGACACGGGAATGAGCAGTTCTTC.

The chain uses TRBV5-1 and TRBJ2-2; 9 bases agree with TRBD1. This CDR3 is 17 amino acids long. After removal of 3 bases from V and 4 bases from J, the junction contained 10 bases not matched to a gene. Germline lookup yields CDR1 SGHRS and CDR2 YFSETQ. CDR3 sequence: CASSSRQGQGFTGELFF. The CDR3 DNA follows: TGCGCCAGCAGCTCCAGGCAGGGACAGGGATTCACCGGGGAGCTGTTTTTT.

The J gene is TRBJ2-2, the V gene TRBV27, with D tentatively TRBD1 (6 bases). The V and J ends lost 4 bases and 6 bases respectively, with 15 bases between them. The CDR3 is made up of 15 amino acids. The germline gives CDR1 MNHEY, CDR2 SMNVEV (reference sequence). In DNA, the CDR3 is TGTGCCAGCAGTTCCCAACAGGGAGCCGCCGGGGAGCTGTTTTTT. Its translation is CASSSQQGAAGELFF.

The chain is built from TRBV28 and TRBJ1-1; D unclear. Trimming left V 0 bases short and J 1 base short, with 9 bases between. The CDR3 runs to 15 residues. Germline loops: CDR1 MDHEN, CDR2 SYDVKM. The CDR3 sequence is CASSLWYSTNTEAFF. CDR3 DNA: TGTGCCAGCAGTTTATGGTACTCTACGAACACTGAAGCTTTCTTT.

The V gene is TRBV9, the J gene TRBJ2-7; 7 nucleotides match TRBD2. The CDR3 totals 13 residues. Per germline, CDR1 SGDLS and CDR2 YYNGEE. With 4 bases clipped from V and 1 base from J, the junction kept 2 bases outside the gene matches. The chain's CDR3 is CASSPSGSYEQYF. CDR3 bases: TGTGCCAGCAGCCCTAGCGGTTCCTACGAGCAGTACTTC.

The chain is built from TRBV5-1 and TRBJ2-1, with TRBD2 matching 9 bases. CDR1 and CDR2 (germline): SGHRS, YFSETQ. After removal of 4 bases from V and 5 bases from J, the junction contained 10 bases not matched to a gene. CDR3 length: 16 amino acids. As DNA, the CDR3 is TGCGCCAGCAGCACAGATAGCGGGGGCTACCACAATGAGCAGTTCTTC. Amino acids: CASSTDSGGYHNEQFF.

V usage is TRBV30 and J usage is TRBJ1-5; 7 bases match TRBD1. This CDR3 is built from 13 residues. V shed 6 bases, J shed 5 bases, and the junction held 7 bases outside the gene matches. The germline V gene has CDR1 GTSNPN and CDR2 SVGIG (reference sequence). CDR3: CACRQGRDQPQHF. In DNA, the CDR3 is TGTGCCTGTAGACAGGGTAGGGATCAGCCCCAGCATTTT.